One and the same sample provided the 18 T cell receptor beta chains below, sequenced in a study of Tregs in tolerant kidney transplant recipients. Here immunoSEQ multiplex PCR was the method, and the copy in TCRdb shows in-frame clones only, minus some. Seen here are about 100,000 clones, roughly 93% observed once, and the top ten hold roughly 1.7%. Mixed chimerism was transient after nonmyeloablative marrow transplants from related graft donors. The material sequenced was CD4+ T cells from blood (PBMCs), taken 12 months after the transplant. Receptor source: a human patient who received a combined kidney and bone marrow transplant. Some T cells may have come from the graft donor.

The chain couples TRBV11-3 to TRBJ2-5; D possibly corresponds to TRBD2 (5 bases). The CDR3 is 13 amino acids. Trimming removed 5 bases at V and 2 bases at J, with 9 bases between. Germline loops: CDR1 SGHNT, CDR2 YENEEA. CDR3 DNA sequence: TGTGCCAGCAGCAAGGAGGAACAAGAGACCCAGTACTTC. Amino acids: CASSKEEQETQYF.

The rearrangement links TRBV15 to TRBJ2-7; D is possibly TRBD1 (5 bases). CDR3 length equals 14 residues. The V end was cut by 3 bases, the J end by 3 bases, with 12 bases between. CDR1 is LNHNV and CDR2 is YYDKDF in the germline V gene (reference sequence). CDR3 DNA sequence: TGTGCCACCAGCAGGACAGCCTCGGGCTACGAGCAGTACTTC. This sequence encodes CATSRTASGYEQYF.

The chain employs TRBV11-3 and TRBJ2-3; D gene uncertain. The CDR3 has 13 residues. Germline V gene lookup returns CDR1 SGHNT and CDR2 YENEEA. V lost 4 bases and J lost 3, with 8 bases in between. The CDR3 coding sequence is TGTGCCAGCAGCTCCATACTGACAGATACGCAGTATTTT. This translates into CASSSILTDTQYF.

The chain combines TRBV7-6 with TRBJ2-5, with D tentatively TRBD1 (6 bases). CDR1 and CDR2 (germline): SGHVS, FNYEAQ. V was trimmed by 5 bases and J by 2 bases, leaving 12 bases between them. This CDR3 has 14 residues. CDR3 DNA sequence: TGTGCCAGCAGCCGCCGAGGGGGACAAGAGACCCAGTACTTC. Amino acid sequence: CASSRRGGQETQYF.

The gene calls are TRBV2 and TRBJ2-1; TRBD1 might be the D (5 bases). The CDR3 totals 13 residues. In germline, CDR1 is SNHLY, CDR2 FYNNEI. CDR3 protein: CAMDMSSYNEQFF. CDR3 nucleotide sequence: TGTGCTATGGACATGAGCTCCTACAATGAGCAGTTCTTC.

The CDR3 bases are TGTGCCAGCAGCTTAGATCGCGATAATTCACCCCTCCACTTT. Protein product: CASSLDRDNSPLHF. The V call is TRBV11-1, the J call TRBJ1-6, with D unclear. CDR3 size: 14 residues. V lost 1 base to trimming and J lost 5 bases, with 6 bases between them. Germline CDR1 is SGHAT and CDR2 is FQDESV (reference sequence).

This chain connects TRBV18 to TRBJ2-3; 9 nucleotides agree with TRBD1. Germline V gene data show CDR1 as KGHSH and CDR2 as LQKENI. CDR3 length: 15 amino acids. The junction had 4 bases not matched to a gene; V was cut back by 2 bases and J by 4 bases. The CDR3 DNA is TGTGCCAGCTCACCATTTAGACAGGGGGCAGATACGCAGTATTTT. Encoded protein: CASSPFRQGADTQYF. Supplemented by reference TRBV18 and TRBJ2-3, the full variable domain reads NAGVMQNPRHLVRRRGQEARLRCSPMKGHSHVYWYRQLPEEGLKFMVYLQKENIIDESGMPKERFSAEFPKEGPSILRIQQVVRGDSAAYFCASSPFRQGADTQYFGPGTRLTVL.

The chain combines TRBV6-1 with TRBJ1-4; D unclear. Germline CDR1 MNHNS, CDR2 SASEGT. Between the trimmed V and J ends, which lost 7 bases and 4 bases, there was a span of 10 bases. The CDR3 totals 13 residues. The CDR3 is CASMRRHNEKLFF. DNA for the CDR3: TGTGCCAGCATGAGGCGGCATAATGAAAAACTGTTTTTT.

The chain is built from TRBV28 and TRBJ1-2, with 8 bases matching TRBD1. The germline V gene encodes CDR1 MDHEN and CDR2 SYDVKM. After removal of 6 bases from V and 4 bases from J, the junction contained 10 bases not matched to a gene. The CDR3 has 15 residues. CDR3 DNA: TGTGCCAGCAGCCTAATTACAGGGGGGGGCTATGGCTACACCTTC. Translating it yields CASSLITGGGYGYTF.

The chain combines TRBV9 with TRBJ2-1, with a tentative D call TRBD2 (5 bases). Germline values: CDR1 SGDLS, CDR2 YYNGEE. V was shortened by 0 bases and J by 2 bases, with 18 bases between the two germline ends. The CDR3 contains 18 residues. The CDR3 reads CASSVEPTGLPAYNEQFF. CDR3 nucleotide sequence: TGTGCCAGCAGCGTAGAGCCCACCGGACTCCCCGCCTACAATGAGCAGTTCTTC. The full variable domain, in which reference TRBV9 and TRBJ2-1 provide the parts outside the CDR3, is DSGVTQTPKHLITATGQRVTLRCSPRSGDLSVYWYQQSLDQGLQFLIQYYNGEERAKGNILERFSAQQFPDLHSELNLSSLELGDSALYFCASSVEPTGLPAYNEQFFGPGTRLTVL.

The chain carries TRBV7-2 and TRBJ1-2; no firm D call. CDR3 size: 12 residues. Germline CDR1 is SGHTA and CDR2 is FQGNSA. The V end lost 7 bases, the J end lost 5 bases, and 11 bases lay between the germline ends. The CDR3 DNA is TGTGCCAGCACCCTAGATGCGTATGGCTACACCTTC. Translation: CASTLDAYGYTF.

A single count supports this clone. The DNA of the CDR3 is TGCAGCGTTCTTTCAATAGCGGGAGGGGAGAAGTACGAGCAGTACTTC. This codes for CSVLSIAGGEKYEQYF. V usage is TRBV29-1 and J usage is TRBJ2-5; 11 nucleotides align to TRBD2. TRBJ2-7 explains the end of the DNA better; the J call may be wrong. This CDR3 region has 16 residues. Per the germline V gene, CDR1 is SQVTM and CDR2 is ANQGSEA.

The V and J genes are TRBV5-5 and TRBJ2-7, with TRBD2 matching 10 bases. V lost 5 bases to trimming and J lost 4 bases; unmatched junction nucleotides: 18. Germline CDR1 reads SGHKS; CDR2 reads YYEKEE (reference sequence). The CDR3 has 18 amino acids. The chain's CDR3 is CASSFQVGLAGEVYEQYF. The CDR3 DNA reads TGTGCCAGCAGTTTCCAAGTAGGTCTAGCGGGAGAGGTATACGAGCAGTACTTC.

The J gene is TRBJ2-7, the V gene TRBV7-2, with D perhaps TRBD2 (6 bases). The V gene lost 1 base and the J gene lost 0 bases, with 10 bases spanning the gap. There are 15 residues in the CDR3. Per the germline V gene, CDR1 is SGHTA and CDR2 is FQGNSA. The CDR3 reads CASSLGSGPSYEQYF. The CDR3 bases are TGTGCCAGCAGCTTAGGTAGCGGTCCCTCCTACGAGCAGTACTTC.

This clone was counted a single time. The gene calls are TRBV18 and TRBJ2-3; 11 positions match TRBD2. Trimming took 3 bases from V and 2 from J; bases not matched to a gene: 7. The CDR3 is 17 amino acids. From germline, CDR1 is KGHSH and CDR2 LQKENI. For the CDR3, the DNA is TGTGCCAGCTCACCTGCCCTAGCGGGAGGACTCACAGATACGCAGTATTTT. Its translation is CASSPALAGGLTDTQYF.

The CDR3 reads CASSLTSGRSDNEQFF. As DNA, the CDR3 is TGTGCCAGCTCACTCACGAGCGGGAGAAGCGACAATGAGCAGTTCTTC. The chain employs TRBV18 and TRBJ2-1; the match to TRBD2 covers 8 bases. This CDR3 spans 16 amino acids. From germline, CDR1 is KGHSH and CDR2 LQKENI. Trimming at V came to 4 bases and at J to 5 bases, leaving 10 bases not matched to a gene.

CDR3 sequence reads: CSVETLTSGTEAFF. DNA of the CDR3: TGCAGCGTTGAAACTCTGACATCGGGGACTGAAGCTTTCTTT. The V and J genes are TRBV29-1 and TRBJ1-1; D not resolved. Germline CDR1 SQVTM, CDR2 ANQGSEA. Trimming pared 2 bases from V and 5 bases from J, leaving 15 bases between. There are 14 residues in the CDR3.

This chain uses TRBV5-4 with TRBJ2-3, with 9 bases identical to TRBD1. Germline CDR1 SGHNT, CDR2 YYREEE (reference sequence). This CDR3 comprises 17 residues. After removal of 4 bases from V and 1 base from J, the junction contained 10 bases not matched to a gene. The DNA of the CDR3 is TGTGCCAGCAGCGGTGGGCCCCGGACAGGGGGCACAGATACGCAGTATTTT. Its translation: CASSGGPRTGGTDTQYF.